The 26 T cell receptor beta chains in this list originate from one sample, sequenced in a study of blood T cell repertoires in COVID-19. Clones were read by immunoSEQ multiplex PCR, and TCRdb kept only the in-frame ones, dropping some. The data hold over 200,000 clones, with roughly 85% observed a single time. Sequenced: peripheral blood. These TCRs come from a woman aged 40 to 50 with active or convalescent COVID-19.

The chain employs TRBV29-1 and TRBJ1-2, with 9 bases identical to TRBD1. V lost 5 bases, J lost 3 bases, and 1 base stayed unmatched. Looked up from germline, CDR1 is SQVTM and CDR2 is ANQGSEA. The CDR3 loop spans 12 amino acids. In nucleotides, the CDR3 is TGCAGCGTTCGACAGGGGGACTATGGCTACACCTTC. This gives the protein CSVRQGDYGYTF.

The rearrangement joins TRBV11-2 to TRBJ1-1; TRBD1 agrees at 8 bases. Germline-derived CDR1 and CDR2 are SGHAT and FQNNGV. V shed 5 bases and J 1 base; nucleotides not matched to a gene: 3. The CDR3 extends over 14 amino acids. CDR3 nucleotide sequence: TGTGCCAGCAGCAACGACAGGGGGAACACTGAAGCTTTCTTT. The encoded protein is CASSNDRGNTEAFF.

This clone has just one count. V gene TRBV6-5 combines with J gene TRBJ2-1, with 10 bases identical to TRBD1. The germline V gene has CDR1 MNHEY and CDR2 SVGAGI. The CDR3 is made up of 15 amino acids. Losses at the gene ends were 6 bases for V and 6 bases for J; bases not matched to a gene: 8. Here the CDR3 DNA reads TGTGCCAGCAGGCCAGGGACAGGGGACGGCAATGAGCAGTTCTTC. This encodes CASRPGTGDGNEQFF.

This chain uses TRBV28 with TRBJ1-1, with D perhaps matching TRBD1 (5 bases). Germline CDR1 MDHEN, CDR2 SYDVKM. V lost 8 bases and J 0 bases, leaving 10 bases between the germline ends. This CDR3 is 13 amino acids long. CDR3 coding DNA: TGTGCCAGCCTCAGGGTTATGAACACTGAAGCTTTCTTT. Protein: CASLRVMNTEAFF. Filled out from reference TRBV28 and TRBJ1-1, the complete variable domain reads DVKVTQSSRYLVKRTGEKVFLECVQDMDHENMFWYRQDPGLGLRLIYFSYDVKMKEKGDIPEGYSVSREKKERFSLILESASTNQTSMYLCASLRVMNTEAFFGQGTRLTVV.

The rearrangement joins TRBV2 to TRBJ2-7; 12 nucleotides line up with TRBD1. The V gene's germline CDR1 is SNHLY and CDR2 FYNNEI. V shed 6 bases, J shed 7 bases, and the junction held 10 bases outside the gene matches. The CDR3 runs 15 residues. CDR3 coding DNA: TGTGCCAGCAGCGGGACAGGGGGCGCAGAAAGAGAGCAGTACTTC. It codes for CASSGTGGAEREQYF.

The V and J genes are TRBV29-1 and TRBJ1-2; the D gene is possibly TRBD1 (5 bases). The CDR3 is made up of 11 amino acids. Germline assignment: CDR1 SQVTM and CDR2 ANQGSEA. V dropped 5 bases and J dropped 5 bases, with 9 bases sitting between them. In DNA, the CDR3 is TGCAGCGTTACAGGAGGGTATGGCTACACCTTC. Protein sequence: CSVTGGYGYTF. The entire variable domain, with the rest obtained from reference TRBV29-1 and TRBJ1-2, is as follows: SAVISQKPSRDICQRGTSLTIQCQVDSQVTMMFWYRQQPGQSLTLIATANQGSEATYESGFVIDKFPISRPNLTFSTLTVSNMSPEDSSIYLCSVTGGYGYTFGSGTRLTVV.

The V call is TRBV19, the J call TRBJ2-7; 10 bases agree with TRBD1. This CDR3 has 14 amino acids. Germline assignment: CDR1 LNHDA and CDR2 SQIVND (reference sequence). Unmatched junction bases numbered 4, after V lost 5 bases and J lost 3 bases. Here the CDR3 reads CASSFRDRGYEQYF. DNA of the CDR3: TGTGCCAGTAGTTTCCGGGACAGGGGCTACGAGCAGTACTTC. Filled out from reference TRBV19 and TRBJ2-7, the complete variable domain reads DGGITQSPKYLFRKEGQNVTLSCEQNLNHDAMYWYRQDPGQGLRLIYYSQIVNDFQKGDIAEGYSVSREKKESFPLTVTSAQKNPTAFYLCASSFRDRGYEQYFGPGTRLTVT.

This chain links TRBV30 with TRBJ1-2; a weak D match, TRBD1 (6 bases). V lost 4 bases, J lost 3 bases, and 18 bases lay in between. There are 15 residues in the CDR3. In germline, CDR1 is GTSNPN, CDR2 SVGIG (reference sequence). CDR3: CAWTSEGGRDYGYTF. The CDR3 nucleotides read TGTGCCTGGACCTCCGAGGGGGGGCGAGACTATGGCTACACCTTC.

The chain employs TRBV3-1 (or the pseudogene TRBV3-2) and TRBJ1-1; 9 bases agree with TRBD1. The CDR3 has 16 residues. Unmatched junction bases numbered 9, after V lost 3 bases and J lost 4 bases. The germline V gene encodes CDR1 LGHDT and CDR2 YNNKEL (reference sequence). In DNA form, the CDR3 reads TGTGCCAGCAGCCAGGGCACGGGACAGGGAGGCACTGAAGCTTTCTTT. Protein: CASSQGTGQGGTEAFF.

In regard to this clone: Other DNA sequences in the same sample also yield this CDR3. The chain joins TRBV5-1 to TRBJ2-5, with D uncertain. Germline CDR1 SGHRS, CDR2 YFSETQ. Trimming cost V 0 bases and J 2 bases, with 11 bases left between them. CDR3 length: 15 amino acids. The CDR3 region is CASSLVGDLQETQYF. The DNA of the CDR3 is TGCGCCAGCAGCTTGGTTGGCGACTTACAAGAGACCCAGTACTTC.

This chain links TRBV19 with TRBJ1-6; perhaps TRBD1 as D (5 bases). CDR1 and CDR2 (germline): LNHDA, SQIVND (reference sequence). The CDR3 totals 13 residues. V shed 7 bases and J shed 8 bases, with 12 bases lying between them. CDR3 region: CASTRGVHSPLHF. CDR3 nucleotide sequence: TGTGCCAGTACCCGGGGGGTACATTCACCCCTCCACTTT.

The V and J genes are TRBV7-9 and TRBJ1-1, with D uncertain. Deletions cut 1 base from V and 3 bases from J, with 9 bases between. The CDR3 extends over 14 amino acids. CDR1 and CDR2 from the germline V gene are SEHNR and FQNEAQ (reference sequence). CDR3 sequence (DNA): TGTGCCAGCAGCTTAGGGCAGTATGACACTGAAGCTTTCTTT. Translating it yields CASSLGQYDTEAFF.

The V gene is TRBV18, the J gene TRBJ2-3; D remains unclear. The CDR3 has 13 amino acids. V was trimmed by 3 bases and J by 6 bases, leaving 10 bases between them. Germline CDR1 KGHSH, CDR2 LQKENI. The CDR3 DNA follows: TGTGCCAGCTCACCCTCTCAGAGGGATACGCAGTATTTT. It translates to CASSPSQRDTQYF. The full variable domain, with the rest looked up from reference TRBV18 and TRBJ2-3, is NAGVMQNPRHLVRRRGQEARLRCSPMKGHSHVYWYRQLPEEGLKFMVYLQKENIIDESGMPKERFSAEFPKEGPSILRIQQVVRGDSAAYFCASSPSQRDTQYFGPGTRLTVL.

The V gene is TRBV19, the J gene TRBJ2-7, with D perhaps TRBD2 (5 bases). The CDR3 runs to 14 residues. V was clipped by 3 bases and J by 0 bases, with 9 bases between them. CDR1 and CDR2 from the germline V gene are LNHDA and SQIVND (reference sequence). The CDR3 nucleotides read TGTGCCAGTAGTATCGGGAAGGGCTCCTACGAGCAGTACTTC. Its translation: CASSIGKGSYEQYF. The whole variable domain, remainder taken from reference TRBV19 and TRBJ2-7, is DGGITQSPKYLFRKEGQNVTLSCEQNLNHDAMYWYRQDPGQGLRLIYYSQIVNDFQKGDIAEGYSVSREKKESFPLTVTSAQKNPTAFYLCASSIGKGSYEQYFGPGTRLTVT.

With respect to this clone: This CDR3 is also generated by other DNA sequences in the sample. The chain recombines TRBV3-1 (or the pseudogene TRBV3-2) with TRBJ2-7; 11 bases align to TRBD2. The germline gives CDR1 LGHDT, CDR2 YNNKEL (reference sequence). Germline trimming cut 4 bases from V and 0 bases from J; bases unmatched to any gene: 2. The CDR3 is 15 amino acids. The CDR3 is CASSRLAGSSYEQYF. Here the CDR3 DNA reads TGTGCCAGCAGCCGACTAGCGGGGAGCTCCTACGAGCAGTACTTC.

The chain is built from TRBV5-1 and TRBJ1-4, with D hard to call. Germline CDR1 SGHRS, CDR2 YFSETQ. Deletions cut 1 base from V and 6 bases from J, with 13 bases between. The CDR3 spans 15 residues. The CDR3 nucleotides are TGCGCCAGCAGCTTGATCGGAGGTCCCTATGAAAAACTGTTTTTT. Its translation is CASSLIGGPYEKLFF.

The V and J genes are TRBV18 and TRBJ2-7; TRBD1 matches at 9 bases. The CDR3 spans 14 residues. Germline assignment: CDR1 KGHSH and CDR2 LQKENI. Trimming cost V 5 bases and J 3 bases; bases outside gene matches: 5. In nucleotides, the CDR3 is TGTGCCAGCTCATCCGGGACAGGGCACTACGAGCAGTACTTC. This encodes CASSSGTGHYEQYF.

V and J are TRBV6-2 or TRBV6-3 and TRBJ2-5, with 10 bases aligning to TRBD2. From germline, CDR1 is MNHEY and CDR2 SVGEGT. CDR3 length equals 16 residues. V lost 2 bases, J lost 4 bases, and 7 bases stayed unmatched. CDR3 region: CASSYGTGTSVETQYF. The CDR3 DNA sequence: TGTGCCAGCAGTTACGGAACCGGGACTAGCGTAGAGACCCAGTACTTC.

V gene TRBV11-2 combines with J gene TRBJ2-7, with D possibly matching TRBD1 (6 bases). The germline CDR1 and CDR2 sequences are SGHAT and FQNNGV. The CDR3 is 17 amino acids. Trimming took 5 bases from V and 0 from J, leaving 20 bases between them. DNA for the CDR3: TGTGCCAGCAGCCCCCGGGCGACAGGAGGTTTCTCCTACGAGCAGTACTTC. Encoded protein: CASSPRATGGFSYEQYF.

This rearrangement joins TRBV5-8 to TRBJ2-7; D gene uncertain. The CDR3 loop spans 16 amino acids. The V gene lost 0 bases and the J gene lost 1 base, with 14 bases spanning the gap. In germline, CDR1 is SGHTS, CDR2 YDEGEE. In DNA, the CDR3 is TGTGCCAGCAGCTTGGCCGTGAGCGCCCGATCCTACGAGCAGTACTTC. Its protein is CASSLAVSARSYEQYF.

The V call is TRBV28, the J call TRBJ1-6; TRBD1 matches at 9 bases. V was pared by 7 bases and J by 9 bases, with 10 bases of the junction left unmatched. Germline CDR1 reads MDHEN; CDR2 reads SYDVKM. The CDR3 is 15 residues long. The CDR3 here is CASNTPGTGSSPLHF. The CDR3 bases are TGTGCCAGCAACACCCCCGGGACAGGGAGTTCACCCCTCCACTTT.

The J gene is TRBJ2-2, the V gene TRBV4-3, with D tentatively TRBD1 (6 bases). Germline V gives CDR1 LGHNA, CDR2 YSLEER. The germline V and J ends were trimmed by 4 bases and 5 bases, with 11 bases remaining between them. The CDR3 has 14 amino acids. The CDR3 DNA reads TGCGCCAGCAGCCTACAGGGTTCTACCGGGGAGCTGTTTTTT. As protein: CASSLQGSTGELFF.

V gene TRBV16 combines with J gene TRBJ1-1; maybe TRBD1 (5 bases). Germline CDR1 and CDR2: KGHSY and FQNENV. The CDR3 totals 17 residues. V lost 2 bases and J 3 bases, leaving 19 bases between the germline ends. This CDR3 is CASSQVVKLGGDTEAFF. CDR3 coding DNA: TGTGCCAGCAGCCAAGTCGTAAAACTGGGAGGGGACACTGAAGCTTTCTTT.

The chain has TRBV7-9 and TRBJ2-4, with 7 bases that match TRBD1. V was clipped by 3 bases and J by 16 bases; unmatched bases: 12. This CDR3 spans 13 amino acids. Germline CDR1 reads SEHNR; CDR2 reads FQNEAQ (reference sequence). CDR3 bases: TGTGCCAGCAGCTTTCCAGGACAGGTCCCCCTCTACTTC. It yields the protein CASSFPGQVPLYF.

V is TRBV27 and J is TRBJ1-2; perhaps TRBD1 as D (5 bases). Germline CDR1 reads MNHEY; CDR2 reads SMNVEV (reference sequence). Trimming cost V 5 bases and J 8 bases, with 15 bases left between them. This CDR3 has 13 residues. Written as DNA, the CDR3 is TGTGCCAGCAGTAAGTCGGGGGTACGAGGCTACACCTTC. Amino acid sequence: CASSKSGVRGYTF.

The gene calls are TRBV30 and TRBJ1-1, with D perhaps matching TRBD1 (6 bases). The CDR3 contains 13 residues. Trimming cost V 3 bases and J 5 bases, with 13 bases left between them. Germline V gene data show CDR1 as GTSNPN and CDR2 as SVGIG (reference sequence). CDR3 bases: TGTGCCTGGAGGAGGGGGTTGGGTACTGAAGCTTTCTTT. Translating it yields CAWRRGLGTEAFF.